This TCR beta chain emerged from a study of lymphopenia after photon versus proton radiotherapy. Points on this clone: Its antigen is undetermined.

TCRdb's table, derived via immunoSEQ multiplex PCR, lists solely in-frame clones and lacks some. The sample lists tens of thousands of clones, 85% occurring once. CDR1 MGHRA and CDR2 YSYEKL come from the germline V gene. The J segment lost 1 base and the V segment lost 0 bases, leaving 8 bases of the junction unmatched. This CDR3 is 17 amino acids long. Study-wide points: A bigger post-nadir fall in TCR diversity correlated inversely with survival time in deceased patients.

Sequenced here: peripheral blood, sampled from a patient treated with photon-based radiotherapy. The sequence derives from a man aged 35 to 55 with gastric cancer. This chain connects TRBV4-1 to TRBJ1-2; 7 nucleotides match TRBD1. The CDR3 DNA is TGCGCCAGCAGCCAAGATGAAAGGGGGCCAAATAACTATGGCTACACCTTC. Its translation: CASSQDERGPNNYGYTF.